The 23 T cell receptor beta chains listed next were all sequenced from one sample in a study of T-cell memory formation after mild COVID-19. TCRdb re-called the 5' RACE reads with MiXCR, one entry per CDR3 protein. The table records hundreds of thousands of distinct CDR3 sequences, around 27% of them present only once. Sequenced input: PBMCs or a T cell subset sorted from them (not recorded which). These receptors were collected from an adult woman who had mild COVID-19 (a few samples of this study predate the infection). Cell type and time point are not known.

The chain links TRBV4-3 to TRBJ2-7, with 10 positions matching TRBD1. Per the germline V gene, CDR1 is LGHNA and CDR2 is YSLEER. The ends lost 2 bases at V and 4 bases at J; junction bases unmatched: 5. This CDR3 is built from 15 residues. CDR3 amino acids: CASSQKRDRGYEQYF. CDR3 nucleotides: TGCGCCAGCAGCCAAAAGCGGGACAGGGGATACGAGCAGTACTTC.

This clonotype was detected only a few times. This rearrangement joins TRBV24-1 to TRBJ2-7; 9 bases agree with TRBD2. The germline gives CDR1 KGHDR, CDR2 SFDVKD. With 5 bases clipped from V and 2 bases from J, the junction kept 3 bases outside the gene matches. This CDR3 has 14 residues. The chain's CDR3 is CATSGERGAYEQYF. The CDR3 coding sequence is TGTGCCACCAGTGGAGAGCGGGGGGCCTACGAGCAGTACTTC.

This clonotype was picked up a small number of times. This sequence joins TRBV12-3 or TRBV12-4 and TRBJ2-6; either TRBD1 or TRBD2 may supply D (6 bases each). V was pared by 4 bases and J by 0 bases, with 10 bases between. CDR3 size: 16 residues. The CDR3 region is CASSSGAPSGANVLTF. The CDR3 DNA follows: TGTGCCAGCAGTTCGGGGGCCCCCTCTGGGGCCAACGTCCTGACTTTC.

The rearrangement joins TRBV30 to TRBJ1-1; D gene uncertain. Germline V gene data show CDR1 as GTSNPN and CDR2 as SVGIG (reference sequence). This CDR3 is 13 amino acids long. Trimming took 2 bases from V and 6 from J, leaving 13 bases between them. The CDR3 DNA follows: TGTGCCTGGAGTTTGGGTAGGGTTGCTGAAGCTTTCTTT. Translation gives CAWSLGRVAEAFF. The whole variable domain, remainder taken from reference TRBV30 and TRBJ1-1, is SQTIHQWPATLVQPVGSPLSLECTVEGTSNPNLYWYRQAAGRGLQLLFYSVGIGQISSEVPQNLSASRPQDRQFILSSKKLLLSDSGFYLCAWSLGRVAEAFFGQGTRLTVV.

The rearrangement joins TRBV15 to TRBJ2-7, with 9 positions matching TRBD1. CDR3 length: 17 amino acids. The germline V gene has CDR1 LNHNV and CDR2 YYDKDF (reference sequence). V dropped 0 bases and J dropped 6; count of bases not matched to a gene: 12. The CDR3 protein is CATSRDGGQGSLGEQYF. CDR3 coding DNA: TGTGCCACCAGCAGAGATGGGGGACAGGGCAGCTTGGGCGAGCAGTACTTC.

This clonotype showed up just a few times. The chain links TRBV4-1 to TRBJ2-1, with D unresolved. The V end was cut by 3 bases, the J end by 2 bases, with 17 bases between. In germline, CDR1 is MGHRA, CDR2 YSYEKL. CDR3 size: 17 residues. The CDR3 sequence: CASSQDPGQIAYNEQFF. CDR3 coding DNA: TGCGCCAGCAGCCAGGACCCCGGTCAGATTGCCTACAATGAGCAGTTCTTC.

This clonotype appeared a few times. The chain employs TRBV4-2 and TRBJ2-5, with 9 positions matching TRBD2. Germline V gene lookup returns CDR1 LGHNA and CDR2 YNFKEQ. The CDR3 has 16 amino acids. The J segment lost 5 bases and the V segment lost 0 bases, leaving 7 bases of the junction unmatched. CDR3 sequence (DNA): TGTGCCAGCAGCCAAGATATCACTAGCGGGTCCGAGACCCAGTACTTC. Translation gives CASSQDITSGSETQYF.

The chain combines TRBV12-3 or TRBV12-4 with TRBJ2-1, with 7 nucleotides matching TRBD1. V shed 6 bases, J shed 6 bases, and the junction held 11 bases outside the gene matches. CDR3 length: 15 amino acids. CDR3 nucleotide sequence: TGTGCCAGCAGCCCCCGTGGGCAGGGGGTCAATGAGCAGTTCTTC. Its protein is CASSPRGQGVNEQFF.

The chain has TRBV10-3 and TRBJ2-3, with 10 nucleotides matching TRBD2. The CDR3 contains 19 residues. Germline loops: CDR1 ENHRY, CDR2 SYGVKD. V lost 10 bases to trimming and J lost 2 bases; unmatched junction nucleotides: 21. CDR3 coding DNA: TGTGCCACCTACGACACCCAGCCGAAACTAGCGGGGTTCACAGATACGCAGTATTTT. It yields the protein CATYDTQPKLAGFTDTQYF.

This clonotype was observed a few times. The CDR3 coding sequence is TGTGCCAGCGGCCAACCGGTACGCCAATACGAGCAGTACTTC. Translating gives CASGQPVRQYEQYF. The V gene is TRBV7-2, the J gene TRBJ2-7; D gene uncertain. The ends were cut back, 8 bases at V and 4 bases at J, with 18 bases in the middle. The CDR3 spans 14 residues. The germline CDR1 and CDR2 sequences are SGHTA and FQGNSA.

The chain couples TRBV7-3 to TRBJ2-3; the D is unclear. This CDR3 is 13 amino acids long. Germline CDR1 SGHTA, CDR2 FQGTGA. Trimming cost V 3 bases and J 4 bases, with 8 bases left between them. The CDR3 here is CASSLTASDTQYF. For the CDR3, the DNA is TGTGCCAGCAGCTTGACTGCTTCAGATACGCAGTATTTT.

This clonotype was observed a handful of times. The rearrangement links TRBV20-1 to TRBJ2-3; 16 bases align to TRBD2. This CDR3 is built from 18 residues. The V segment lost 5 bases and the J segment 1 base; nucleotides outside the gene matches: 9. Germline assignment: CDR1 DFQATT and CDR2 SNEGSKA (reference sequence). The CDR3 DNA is TGCAGTGCTCCCGAGGGACTAGCGGGAGGGAGGGGCACAGATACGCAGTATTTT. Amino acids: CSAPEGLAGGRGTDTQYF.

CDR3 nucleotide sequence: TGTGCCAGCAGCCAGGGGACAGAAGGAAACATTCAGTACTTC. Translation: CASSQGTEGNIQYF. The genes are TRBV6-2 or TRBV6-3 and TRBJ2-4; 7 nucleotides match TRBD1. V lost 6 bases to trimming and J lost 6 bases; unmatched junction nucleotides: 8. The V gene's germline CDR1 is MNHEY and CDR2 SVGEGT. This CDR3 contains 14 residues.

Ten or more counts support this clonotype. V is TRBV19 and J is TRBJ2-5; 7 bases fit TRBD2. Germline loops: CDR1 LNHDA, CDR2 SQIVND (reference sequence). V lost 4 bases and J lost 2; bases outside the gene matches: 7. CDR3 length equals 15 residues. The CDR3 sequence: CASSKGGSGQETQYF. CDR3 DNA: TGTGCCAGTAGTAAGGGAGGGTCGGGGCAAGAGACCCAGTACTTC.

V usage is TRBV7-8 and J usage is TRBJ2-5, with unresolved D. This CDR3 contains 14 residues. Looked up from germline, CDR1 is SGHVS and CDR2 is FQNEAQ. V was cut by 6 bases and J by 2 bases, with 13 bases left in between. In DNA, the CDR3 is TGTGCCAGCAGTGGCTTAGTCACTCAAGAGACCCAGTACTTC. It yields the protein CASSGLVTQETQYF.

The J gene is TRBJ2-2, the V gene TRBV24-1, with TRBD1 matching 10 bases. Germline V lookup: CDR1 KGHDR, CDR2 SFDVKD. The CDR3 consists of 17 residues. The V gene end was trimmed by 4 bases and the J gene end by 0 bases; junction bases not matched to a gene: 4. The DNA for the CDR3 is TGTGCCACCAGTGACCCCGGGACAGGGGCGAACACCGGGGAGCTGTTTTTT. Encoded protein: CATSDPGTGANTGELFF.

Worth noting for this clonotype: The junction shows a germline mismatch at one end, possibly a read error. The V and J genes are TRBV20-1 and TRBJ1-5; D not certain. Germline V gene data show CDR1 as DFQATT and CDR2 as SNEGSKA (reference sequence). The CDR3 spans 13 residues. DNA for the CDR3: TGCAGTGCTGTCACGGGTTTTAATCTGCCCCAGCATTTT. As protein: CSAVTGFNLPQHF.

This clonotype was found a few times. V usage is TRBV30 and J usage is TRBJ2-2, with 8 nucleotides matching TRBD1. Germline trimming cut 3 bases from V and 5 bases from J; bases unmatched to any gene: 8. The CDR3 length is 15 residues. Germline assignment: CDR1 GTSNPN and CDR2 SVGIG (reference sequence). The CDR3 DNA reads TGTGCCTGGAGACCTGGACAGGGATGGACCGGGGAGCTGTTTTTT. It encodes CAWRPGQGWTGELFF.

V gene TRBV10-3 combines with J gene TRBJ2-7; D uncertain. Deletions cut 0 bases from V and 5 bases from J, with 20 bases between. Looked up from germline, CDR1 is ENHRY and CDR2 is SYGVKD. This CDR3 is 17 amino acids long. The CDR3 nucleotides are TGTGCCATCAGTGAGTCGTACCCGGGCGGACGCTTCGACGAGCAGTACTTC. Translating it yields CAISESYPGGRFDEQYF.

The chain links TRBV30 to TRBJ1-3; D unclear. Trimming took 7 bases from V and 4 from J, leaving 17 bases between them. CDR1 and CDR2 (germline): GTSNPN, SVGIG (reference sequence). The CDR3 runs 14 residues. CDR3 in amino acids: CAYGVAIFGNTIYF. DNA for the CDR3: TGTGCCTACGGGGTGGCTATTTTCGGAAACACCATATATTTT.

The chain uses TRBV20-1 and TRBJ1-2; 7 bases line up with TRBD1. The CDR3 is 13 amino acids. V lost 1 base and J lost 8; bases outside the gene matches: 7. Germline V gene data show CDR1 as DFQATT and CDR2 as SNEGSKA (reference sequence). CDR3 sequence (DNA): TGCAGTGCTAGAGCTGCCAGGGGGGCCGGCTACACCTTC. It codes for CSARAARGAGYTF.

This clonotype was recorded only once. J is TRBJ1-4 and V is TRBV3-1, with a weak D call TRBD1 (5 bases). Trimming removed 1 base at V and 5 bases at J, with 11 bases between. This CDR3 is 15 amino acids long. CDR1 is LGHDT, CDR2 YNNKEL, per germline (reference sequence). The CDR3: CASSQGWGLNEKLFF. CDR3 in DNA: TGTGCCAGCAGCCAAGGCTGGGGACTAAATGAAAAACTGTTTTTT.

CDR3 bases: TGTGCCATCAGTGACTCCCAGGACGGTAATTCACCCCTCCACTTT. It codes for CAISDSQDGNSPLHF. This chain connects TRBV10-3 to TRBJ1-6, with D uncertain. The CDR3 length is 15 residues. V was pared by 3 bases and J by 6 bases, with 12 bases between. The germline gives CDR1 ENHRY, CDR2 SYGVKD.